The 5 T cell receptor beta chains below come from one sample, sequenced in a study of human CD8 memory T cell subsets. Production of TCR beta libraries used UMI-labeled 5' RACE as the method. TCRdb reprocessed the 5' RACE reads, keeping one entry per CDR3 protein, no DNA. Its listing shows about 18,000 distinct CDR3 sequences. Sequenced sample: CD8+ T cells from PBMCs. The receptors come from a human donor in good health.

This clonotype is labeled large (0.1 to 1%) based on frequency. This chain joins TRBV6-2 or TRBV6-3 and TRBJ1-1; TCRdb outputs TRBD1, but without DNA this stays unchecked. There are 14 residues in the CDR3. Germline CDR1 is MNHEY and CDR2 is SVGEGT. The chain's CDR3 is CASNLQGANTEAFF.

V gene TRBV6-2 or TRBV6-3 combines with J gene TRBJ2-5. Germline V gives CDR1 MNHEY, CDR2 SVGEGT. The CDR3 has 13 residues. The CDR3 loop is CASIGTDQETQYF.

The chain employs TRBV7-9 and TRBJ2-3. In germline, CDR1 is SEHNR, CDR2 FQNEAQ (reference sequence). The CDR3 length is 16 residues. Here the CDR3 reads CASSPAAFGGTDTQYF.

The rearrangement joins TRBV24-1 to TRBJ2-2; TCRdb picks TRBD1, but there is no DNA to check that call. Germline V gives CDR1 KGHDR, CDR2 SFDVKD. This CDR3 is built from 14 residues. CDR3 amino acids: CATGSTGGSGELFF.

The V and J genes are TRBV28 and TRBJ2-1. Germline V gene data show CDR1 as MDHEN and CDR2 as SYDVKM. The CDR3 runs 15 residues. CDR3 sequence reads: CASSSVIGIVNEQFF.